This TCR beta chain was obtained from a study of blood T cell repertoires in COVID-19. Method: immunoSEQ multiplex PCR; TCRdb's copy keeps in-frame clones and lacks some. Seen here are fewer than 110,000 clones, roughly nine tenths observed once, and the top ten hold roughly a sixth. With 1 base clipped from V and 5 bases from J, the junction kept 7 bases outside the gene matches. The CDR3 has 15 residues. Germline assignment: CDR1 GTSNPN and CDR2 SVGIG (reference sequence). This chain connects TRBV30 to TRBJ2-7; the match to TRBD2 covers 11 bases. The sequenced sample consisted of peripheral blood. The clonotype was recovered from a woman aged 80 or older in a cohort sampled during active COVID-19. The CDR3, as DNA: TGTGCCTGGAGTGAGGCTAGCGGGAGGTGGAACGAGCAGTACTTC. Protein sequence: CAWSEASGRWNEQYF.